This TCR beta chain was obtained from a study of blood T cell repertoires in COVID-19. Study at large: From the United States, Italy and Spain came samples of acute and convalescent COVID-19. PBMCs, B-cell-depleted T cells, or T cells provided the cDNA or gDNA that made up the material.

This CDR3 is built from 15 residues. Per the germline V gene, CDR1 is SNHLY and CDR2 is FYNNEI. Trimming removed 9 bases from V and 2 bases from J, with 18 bases in between. In the original workflow: Amplification with reference gene primers provided the estimates of nucleated cell counts. Clones were read by immunoSEQ multiplex PCR, and TCRdb kept only the in-frame ones, dropping some. V, J and clone size are taken as reported in that table, and D and trimming were inferred from the DNA itself. The table includes 84,000 or so clones, over 65% detected once. This TCR derives from a human donor in a cohort sampled during active COVID-19. The chain recombines TRBV2 with TRBJ2-3; possible D gene TRBD1, 6 bases. Sample: peripheral blood. The CDR3 here is CASSRSAGATDTQYF. In DNA, the CDR3 is TGTGCCAGTTCCCGGTCGGCAGGGGCCACAGATACGCAGTATTTT.